The following is a TCR beta chain sequence with its context. This entry comes from a study of blood T cell repertoires in COVID-19. About the research overall: The origin of the acute and convalescent COVID-19 samples was the United States, Italy and Spain. Sample material is recorded as cDNA or gDNA derived from T cells, B-cell-depleted T cells, or PBMCs.

Original handling: Estimates of nucleated cell counts were drawn from the amplification of reference gene primers. Profiling relied on immunoSEQ multiplex PCR, and the TCRdb table lists in-frame clones only, not all of them. That table is the source of V, J and clone size, and D and trimming were worked out from the DNA. The table has fewer than 350,000 clones, 85% seen once. The CDR3 is 17 residues long. Trimming shortened V by 2 bases and J by 0 bases, and 17 bases separated the two germline ends. The germline V gene has CDR1 SGHRS and CDR2 YFSETQ. Specimen: peripheral blood. This sequence was found in a human donor in a cohort sampled during active COVID-19. This chain connects TRBV5-1 to TRBJ1-2; D unclear. The CDR3 is CASSFNTQYLPNYGYTF. The CDR3 DNA reads as TGCGCCAGCAGCTTCAACACGCAGTACCTGCCTAACTATGGCTACACCTTC.